These 30 T cell receptor beta chains were all obtained from the same sample, sequenced in a study of CD8+ T cells in alopecia areata. Treatment of the sample: oral pan-JAK inhibitor, 5-10 mg twice daily. As part of sample collection, lesional scalp punch biopsies and peripheral blood were taken from alopecia areata patients. Following extraction, RNA underwent reverse transcription to cDNA, which served as the sequencing template. The table came from immunoSEQ multiplex PCR; TCRdb's copy has only in-frame clones and leaves some out. The table has under 4,500 clones, approximately 70% seen once; the top ten hold roughly 9%. The source material was skin, sampled at week 24, from a patient treated with tofacitinib. The receptors were gathered from a human donor with alopecia areata.

This clone turned up a few times. The V and J genes are TRBV29-1 and TRBJ1-3; 7 nucleotides align to TRBD1. CDR1 and CDR2 from the germline V gene are SQVTM and ANQGSEA. Unmatched junction bases numbered 8, after V lost 0 bases and J lost 3 bases. This CDR3 is built from 16 residues. In DNA, the CDR3 is TGCAGCGTTGAAGACCGGACAGGATCTAGTGGAAACACCATATATTTT. Encoded protein: CSVEDRTGSSGNTIYF.

The chain links TRBV5-4 to TRBJ2-3, with 9 bases aligning to TRBD2. The germline CDR1 and CDR2 sequences are SGHNT and YYREEE (reference sequence). There are 16 residues in the CDR3. Trimming removed 2 bases from V and 1 base from J; junction bases left unmatched: 5. The CDR3 sequence: CASSFPSGGRTDTQYF. The DNA of the CDR3 is TGTGCCAGCAGCTTCCCCAGCGGGGGGCGCACAGATACGCAGTATTTT.

The V gene is TRBV5-5, the J gene TRBJ1-1; D is uncertain. CDR3 size: 15 residues. Trimming cost V 1 base and J 0 bases, with 10 bases left between them. CDR1 is SGHKS and CDR2 is YYEKEE in the germline V gene (reference sequence). CDR3 coding DNA: TGTGCCAGCAGCTTGACTCAGAACATGAACACTGAAGCTTTCTTT. This sequence encodes CASSLTQNMNTEAFF.

This sequence joins TRBV5-1 and TRBJ1-1; D ambiguous. V lost 0 bases and J lost 4, with 7 bases in between. The CDR3 length is 13 residues. Germline V lookup: CDR1 SGHRS, CDR2 YFSETQ. The CDR3 protein is CASSLGTSTEAFF. CDR3 sequence (DNA): TGCGCCAGCAGCTTGGGCACATCCACTGAAGCTTTCTTT.

The chain couples TRBV21-1 to TRBJ2-7; TRBD2, as called in the table, went unchecked against the DNA. TRBV21-1 is described as a pseudogene. This CDR3 is 14 amino acids long. CDR3 bases: TGTGCCAGCAGCCCCTGTAGCGGGGGGAACGAGCAGTACTTC. Its protein product is CASSPCSGGNEQYF.

This chain connects TRBV28 to TRBJ1-2; no firm D call. Deletions cut 6 bases from V and 5 bases from J, with 13 bases between. Germline loops: CDR1 MDHEN, CDR2 SYDVKM. The CDR3 has 13 amino acids. CDR3 in amino acids: CASSDFGGYGYTF. In DNA, the CDR3 is TGTGCCAGCAGCGACTTCGGAGGGTATGGCTACACCTTC.

J is TRBJ1-2 and V is TRBV28, with 7 bases that match TRBD1. Germline V gives CDR1 MDHEN, CDR2 SYDVKM. The CDR3 sequence is 14 residues long. With V trimmed by 7 bases and J by 4 bases, 9 bases remained unmatched. The CDR3 is CASTLGQLFYGYTF. The CDR3 DNA follows: TGTGCCAGCACCCTGGGACAGCTATTCTATGGCTACACCTTC.

The genes are TRBV6-6 and TRBJ1-4, with D possibly TRBD1 on 5 matching bases. This CDR3 has 14 amino acids. V was cut by 5 bases and J by 5 bases, with 12 bases left in between. Germline values: CDR1 MNHNY, CDR2 SVGAGI (reference sequence). The DNA of the CDR3 is TGTGCCAGCAGTCCCGACAGACTAAATGAAAAACTGTTTTTT. It is translated as CASSPDRLNEKLFF.

The chain has TRBV11-2 and TRBJ2-7; 12 positions agree with TRBD2. CDR3 size: 15 residues. Germline V CDR1 and CDR2: SGHAT, FQNNGV. The ends lost 5 bases at V and 3 bases at J; junction bases unmatched: 5. As DNA, the CDR3 is TGTGCCAGCAGCCCACTAGCGGGGGGAGGCTACGAGCAGTACTTC. This translates into CASSPLAGGGYEQYF.

J is TRBJ2-2 and V is TRBV6-5; 10 bases are shared with TRBD1. J gave up 7 bases and V 5 bases, and 4 bases lay outside the gene matches. The CDR3 has 14 amino acids. Per the germline V gene, CDR1 is MNHEY and CDR2 is SVGAGI. The CDR3 loop reads CASSRQGADGELFF. DNA of the CDR3: TGTGCCAGCAGTCGACAGGGGGCTGACGGGGAGCTGTTTTTT.

This clone came up once. The chain combines TRBV28 with TRBJ1-2; D remains unclear. The CDR3 is made up of 13 amino acids. The V gene's germline CDR1 is MDHEN and CDR2 SYDVKM. The V end lost 6 bases, the J end lost 3 bases, and 11 bases lay between the germline ends. DNA of the CDR3: TGTGCCAGCAGGGGAAACCTTGACTATGGCTACACCTTC. This encodes CASRGNLDYGYTF.

This chain links TRBV5-4 with TRBJ2-6, with 7 positions matching TRBD1. Germline V gene lookup returns CDR1 SGHNT and CDR2 YYREEE (reference sequence). The CDR3 is made up of 17 amino acids. V shed 0 bases, J shed 1 base, and the junction held 4 bases outside the gene matches. Written as DNA, the CDR3 is TGTGCCAGCAGCTTGGCCCTGACAGGGTCTGGGGCCAACGTCCTGACTTTC. This translates into CASSLALTGSGANVLTF.

V gene TRBV28 combines with J gene TRBJ2-7; 8 nucleotides match TRBD1. Germline-derived CDR1 and CDR2 are MDHEN and SYDVKM. J gave up 6 bases and V 6 bases, and 4 bases lay outside the gene matches. This CDR3 has 12 amino acids. DNA of the CDR3: TGTGCCAGCAGATTCGACAGGGGCGAGCAGTACTTC. This sequence encodes CASRFDRGEQYF.

V is TRBV4-3 and J is TRBJ2-5; 9 bases map to TRBD2. The V and J ends lost 0 bases and 2 bases, in that order; junction bases with no gene match: 10. Germline assignment: CDR1 LGHNA and CDR2 YSLEER. This CDR3 has 18 amino acids. DNA for the CDR3: TGCGCCAGCAGCCAAGATCTTTTCGCGGGGGGGGATCAAGAGACCCAGTACTTC. Translating gives CASSQDLFAGGDQETQYF.

J is TRBJ2-7 and V is TRBV19, with D perhaps TRBD1 or TRBD2 (5 bases each). The CDR3 consists of 15 residues. The V gene lost 0 bases and the J gene lost 2 bases, with 11 bases spanning the gap. Germline V gives CDR1 LNHDA, CDR2 SQIVND (reference sequence). CDR3 sequence reads: CASSIDRPGPYEQYF. Here the CDR3 DNA reads TGTGCCAGTAGTATAGATCGCCCGGGACCCTACGAGCAGTACTTC.

The chain carries TRBV9 and TRBJ2-5, with 8 bases that match TRBD1. J was trimmed by 5 bases and V by 4 bases; bases with no gene match: 13. This CDR3 comprises 16 residues. The germline CDR1 and CDR2 sequences are SGDLS and YYNGEE. The CDR3 region has the DNA TGTGCCAGCAGCCCACGGTCAGGGGGCCTCGGGGAGACCCAGTACTTC. Translating gives CASSPRSGGLGETQYF.

The chain is built from TRBV27 and TRBJ2-4; D uncertain. Germline assignment: CDR1 MNHEY and CDR2 SMNVEV (reference sequence). The V gene lost 2 bases and the J gene lost 1 base, with 9 bases spanning the gap. The CDR3 runs 15 residues. CDR3: CASSLRQVAKNIQYF. CDR3 DNA sequence: TGTGCCAGCAGTTTACGCCAGGTTGCCAAAAACATTCAGTACTTC.

The J gene is TRBJ1-5, the V gene TRBV1. TRBV1 counts as a pseudogene. The CDR3 spans 17 residues. CDR3 nucleotides: TGCACCAGCAGAAAAACCGGGGCAAGACGAAAGAATCAGCCCCAGCATTTT. It is translated as CTSRKTGARRKNQPQHF.

V gene TRBV4-1 combines with J gene TRBJ1-1, with TRBD1 identical over 7 bases. This CDR3 contains 14 residues. Germline V CDR1 and CDR2: MGHRA, YSYEKL. After removal of 4 bases from V and 12 bases from J, the junction contained 14 bases not matched to a gene. CDR3 bases: TGCGCCAGCAGCCCAGACCCGAGGGGGCAGAAACCTTTCTTT. Amino acid sequence: CASSPDPRGQKPFF.

V usage is TRBV6-5 and J usage is TRBJ2-7; D is unclear. Trimming removed 6 bases from V and 3 bases from J, with 15 bases in between. This CDR3 is built from 14 residues. The germline V gene has CDR1 MNHEY and CDR2 SVGAGI. CDR3 sequence: CASRPWSRHYEQYF. The CDR3 DNA reads TGTGCCAGCAGACCCTGGAGTCGCCACTACGAGCAGTACTTC.

Judged by abundance, this clone is large. This chain links TRBV23-1 with TRBJ2-7; weak D call: TRBD2 (5 bases). TRBV23-1 is an open reading frame, and its role is uncertain. The CDR3 length is 16 residues. Trimming removed 1 base from V and 3 bases from J, with 16 bases in between. This CDR3 reads CASSQYTVGALYEQYF. In DNA form, the CDR3 reads TGCGCCAGCAGTCAATATACCGTGGGAGCTCTCTACGAGCAGTACTTC.

This chain connects TRBV28 to TRBJ2-1; 9 bases match TRBD1. Trimming took 4 bases from V and 9 from J; bases not matched to a gene: 22. Germline V gene data show CDR1 as MDHEN and CDR2 as SYDVKM. The CDR3 is 19 amino acids. The CDR3 loop reads CASSSTLLRQGEELGEQFF. CDR3 DNA sequence: TGTGCCAGCAGTTCGACCCTTCTCAGACAGGGGGAGGAATTGGGTGAGCAGTTCTTC.

A few counts support this clone. The rearrangement links TRBV10-3 to TRBJ2-5; D may be TRBD1 (7 bases). CDR3 length: 15 residues. Germline-derived CDR1 and CDR2 are ENHRY and SYGVKD. Trimming cost V 4 bases and J 6 bases, with 18 bases left between them. The CDR3 reads CAISGTEGAGKTQYF. The CDR3 DNA is TGTGCCATCAGTGGGACAGAGGGGGCGGGGAAGACCCAGTACTTC.

This sequence joins TRBV4-3 and TRBJ1-2, with 10 bases matching TRBD1. The CDR3 contains 14 residues. J lost 8 bases, V lost 4 bases, and 7 bases had no gene match. From germline, CDR1 is LGHNA and CDR2 YSLEER. CDR3 nucleotide sequence: TGCGCCAGCAGCCCCCGGGACAGGGGAGTGGGCTACACCTTC. Residues: CASSPRDRGVGYTF.

With regard to this clone: The junction differs from germline at one of its ends, possibly a read error. This chain uses TRBV27 with TRBJ2-2; D might be TRBD1 (6 bases). This CDR3 contains 15 residues. Germline CDR1 and CDR2: MNHEY and SMNVEV (reference sequence). The CDR3 is CASSISGVGTGELFF. CDR3 nucleotides: TGTGCCAGCAGTATATCAGGGGTGGGAACCGGGGAGCTGTTTTTT.

The V and J genes are TRBV2 and TRBJ2-7; D may be TRBD1 (5 bases). The CDR3 is 13 residues long. V was trimmed by 7 bases and J by 7 bases, leaving 17 bases between them. Germline V gene data show CDR1 as SNHLY and CDR2 as FYNNEI. CDR3 sequence: CASTLAVYREQYF. As DNA, the CDR3 is TGTGCCAGCACCCTGGCGGTGTACAGGGAGCAGTACTTC.

The rearrangement links TRBV29-1 to TRBJ2-2; D is uncertain. The length of the CDR3 is 12 residues. Trimming pared 7 bases from V and 5 bases from J, leaving 11 bases between. Looked up from germline, CDR1 is SQVTM and CDR2 is ANQGSEA. The chain's CDR3 is CSASQSTGELFF. Here the CDR3 DNA reads TGCAGCGCCTCTCAGTCGACCGGGGAGCTGTTTTTT.

This rearrangement joins TRBV7-2 to TRBJ1-2; 7 bases match TRBD1. Germline V CDR1 and CDR2: SGHTA, FQGNSA. CDR3 size: 13 residues. The trim removed 7 bases at V and 8 bases at J, leaving 10 bases unmatched. The CDR3 loop reads CASNTGVNYGYTF. CDR3 nucleotide sequence: TGTGCCAGCAATACAGGGGTTAATTACGGCTACACCTTC.

J is TRBJ1-2 and V is TRBV19; no clear D. Trimming pared 7 bases from V and 5 bases from J, leaving 23 bases between. Germline V lookup: CDR1 LNHDA, CDR2 SQIVND (reference sequence). CDR3 length: 16 residues. The DNA for the CDR3 is TGTGCCAGTACCCTAACCACCGGGAGCAGTTTATATGGCTACACCTTC. It yields the protein CASTLTTGSSLYGYTF.

This chain uses TRBV4-1 with TRBJ2-1; D may correspond to TRBD1 or TRBD2 (6 bases each). From germline, CDR1 is MGHRA and CDR2 YSYEKL. The CDR3 runs to 16 residues. V was cut by 0 bases and J by 4 bases, with 13 bases left in between. DNA for the CDR3: TGCGCCAGCAGCCAAGACGTCGGGGGCGTATACAATGAGCAGTTCTTC. The encoded protein is CASSQDVGGVYNEQFF.